Below, 6 T cell receptor beta chains from the same sample are listed, as sequenced in a study of blood T cell repertoires in COVID-19 (dated by TCRdb to 2018 to 2020). Library generation was performed with the immunoSEQ multiplex PCR assay. The source is immuneACCESS, and TCRdb retained only in-frame sequences with V and J called. Part of the clones is not carried over; for the studies checked, unresolved V genes explain less than half of this, and the remainder is unexplained. Present in this sample are about 190,000 clones, 85% to 90% of which were seen just once. The top ten clones comprise about an eighth of the sample. The sequenced sample consisted of peripheral blood. The source is a woman aged 65 to 85 with COVID-19, enrolled during active disease.

The count of this clone is one. This chain uses TRBV6-5 with TRBJ1-6, with D perhaps matching TRBD1 (5 bases). V lost 9 bases and J lost 14, with 17 bases in between. Germline loops: CDR1 MNHEY, CDR2 SVGAGI. There are 12 residues in the CDR3. The CDR3 reads CARDLGEFTLHF. Written as DNA, the CDR3 is TGTGCCAGAGATTTAGGGGAATTCACCCTCCACTTT.

The chain combines TRBV24-1 with TRBJ1-1; possible D gene TRBD1, 5 bases. Germline assignment: CDR1 KGHDR and CDR2 SFDVKD. Trimming pared 3 bases from V and 0 bases from J, leaving 7 bases between. The CDR3 sequence is 14 residues long. CDR3 coding DNA: TGTGCCACCAGTGATGCAGGGATGAACACTGAAGCTTTCTTT. The encoded protein is CATSDAGMNTEAFF.

The chain links TRBV24-1 to TRBJ1-6; a weak D match, TRBD1 (5 bases). Germline V lookup: CDR1 KGHDR, CDR2 SFDVKD. CDR3 length: 12 amino acids. The CDR3 DNA is TGTGCGAGCAGGGAGGCGAAATCACCCCTCCACTTT. This sequence encodes CASREAKSPLHF.

The genes are TRBV11-3 and TRBJ2-1, with TRBD2 identical over 10 bases. The CDR3 totals 16 residues. Per germline, CDR1 SGHNT and CDR2 YENEEA. With V trimmed by 1 base and J by 12 bases, 12 bases remained unmatched. CDR3 in DNA: TGTGCCAGCAGCTTAGGCGGGACTAGCGCGCAATGGGCGCAGTTCTTC. Translating gives CASSLGGTSAQWAQFF.

The chain combines TRBV3-1 (or the pseudogene TRBV3-2) with TRBJ2-5; weak D call: TRBD1 (5 bases). The CDR3 is 14 amino acids. CDR1 is LGHDT and CDR2 is YNNKEL in the germline V gene (reference sequence). The V end was cut by 1 base, the J end by 6 bases, with 12 bases between. The CDR3 bases are TGTGCCAGCAGCCAAGGGTCAGGGTGGCAGACCCAGTACTTC. This gives the protein CASSQGSGWQTQYF.

The rearrangement joins TRBV5-1 to TRBJ1-2, with a weak D call TRBD1 (5 bases). Trimming removed 4 bases from V and 3 bases from J, with 10 bases in between. CDR3 length equals 13 residues. From germline, CDR1 is SGHRS and CDR2 YFSETQ. CDR3 region: CASSLDSDYGYTF. The DNA of the CDR3 is TGCGCCAGCAGCCTAGACAGCGACTATGGCTACACCTTC.